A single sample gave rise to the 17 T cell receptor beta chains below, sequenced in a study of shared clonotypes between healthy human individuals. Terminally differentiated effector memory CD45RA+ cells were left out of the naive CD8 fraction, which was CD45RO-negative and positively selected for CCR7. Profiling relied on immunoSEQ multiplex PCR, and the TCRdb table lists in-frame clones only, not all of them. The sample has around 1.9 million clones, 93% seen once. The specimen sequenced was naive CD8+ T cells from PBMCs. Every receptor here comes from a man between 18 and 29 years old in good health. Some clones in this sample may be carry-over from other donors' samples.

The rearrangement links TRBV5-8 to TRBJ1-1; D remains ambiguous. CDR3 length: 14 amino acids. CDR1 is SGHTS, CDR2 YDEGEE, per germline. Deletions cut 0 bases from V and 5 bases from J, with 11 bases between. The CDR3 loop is CASSLAPGGTEAFF. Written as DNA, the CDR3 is TGTGCCAGCAGCTTGGCCCCGGGCGGAACTGAAGCTTTCTTT. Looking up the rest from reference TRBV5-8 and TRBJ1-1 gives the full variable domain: EAGVTQSPTHLIKTRGQQATLRCSPISGHTSVYWYQQALGLGLQFLLWYDEGEERNRGNFPPRFSGRQFPNYSSELNVNALELEDSALYLCASSLAPGGTEAFFGQGTRLTVV.

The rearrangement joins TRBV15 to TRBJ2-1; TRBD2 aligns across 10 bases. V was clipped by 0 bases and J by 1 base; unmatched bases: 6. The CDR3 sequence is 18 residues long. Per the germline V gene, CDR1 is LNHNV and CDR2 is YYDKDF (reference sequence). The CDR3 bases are TGTGCCACCAGCAGAGAAAGGCTAGCGGGAGTTTCCTACAATGAGCAGTTCTTC. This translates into CATSRERLAGVSYNEQFF.

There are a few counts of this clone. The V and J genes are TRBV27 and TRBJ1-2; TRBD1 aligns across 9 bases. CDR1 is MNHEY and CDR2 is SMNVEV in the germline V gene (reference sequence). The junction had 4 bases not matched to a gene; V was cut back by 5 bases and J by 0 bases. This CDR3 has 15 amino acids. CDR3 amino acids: CASSPGQGANYGYTF. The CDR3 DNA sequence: TGTGCCAGCAGTCCGGGACAGGGAGCTAACTATGGCTACACCTTC.

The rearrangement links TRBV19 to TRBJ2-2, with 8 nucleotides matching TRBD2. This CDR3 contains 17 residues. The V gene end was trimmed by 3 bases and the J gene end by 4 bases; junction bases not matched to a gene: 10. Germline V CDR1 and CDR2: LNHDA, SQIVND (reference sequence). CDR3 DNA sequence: TGTGCCAGTAGTATTACTAGCGGAACCCAGTCCACCGGGGAGCTGTTTTTT. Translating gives CASSITSGTQSTGELFF.

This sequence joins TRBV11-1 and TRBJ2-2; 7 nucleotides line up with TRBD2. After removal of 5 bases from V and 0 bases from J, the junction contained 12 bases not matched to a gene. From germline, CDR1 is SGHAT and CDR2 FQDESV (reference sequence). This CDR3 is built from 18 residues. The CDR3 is CASSHLAEQNANTGELFF. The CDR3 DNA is TGTGCCAGCAGCCATCTAGCGGAACAAAACGCGAACACCGGGGAGCTGTTTTTT.

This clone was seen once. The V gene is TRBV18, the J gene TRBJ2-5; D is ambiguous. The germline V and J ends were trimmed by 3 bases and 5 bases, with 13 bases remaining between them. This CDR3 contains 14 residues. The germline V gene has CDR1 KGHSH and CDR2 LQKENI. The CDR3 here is CASSPGRVAETQYF. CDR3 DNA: TGTGCCAGCTCACCGGGCCGGGTCGCCGAGACCCAGTACTTC.

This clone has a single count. DNA for the CDR3: TGCAGCGTTGAGGACCCGGAGCTTTGGAACAATGAGCAGTTCTTC. This encodes CSVEDPELWNNEQFF. This rearrangement joins TRBV29-1 to TRBJ2-1; D remains unclear. V was clipped by 3 bases and J by 5 bases, with 17 bases between them. The CDR3 has 15 amino acids. The germline V gene has CDR1 SQVTM and CDR2 ANQGSEA.

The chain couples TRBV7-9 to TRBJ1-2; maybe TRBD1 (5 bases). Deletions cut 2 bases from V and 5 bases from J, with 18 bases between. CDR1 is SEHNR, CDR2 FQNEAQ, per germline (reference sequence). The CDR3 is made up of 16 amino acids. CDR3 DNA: TGTGCCAGCAGCTTACGTACCCTGGGGGACCGATATGGCTACACCTTC. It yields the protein CASSLRTLGDRYGYTF.

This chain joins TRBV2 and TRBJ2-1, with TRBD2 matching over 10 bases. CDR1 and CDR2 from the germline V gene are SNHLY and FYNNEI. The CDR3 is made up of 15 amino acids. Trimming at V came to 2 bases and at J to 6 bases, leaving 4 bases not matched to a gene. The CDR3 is CASSESSGSRNEQFF. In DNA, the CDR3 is TGTGCCAGCAGTGAATCTAGCGGGAGCCGCAATGAGCAGTTCTTC.

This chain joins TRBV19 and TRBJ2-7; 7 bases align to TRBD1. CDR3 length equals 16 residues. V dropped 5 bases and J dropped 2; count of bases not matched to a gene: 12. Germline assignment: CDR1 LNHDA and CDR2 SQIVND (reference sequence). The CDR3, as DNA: TGTGCCAGTAGTGCCCGCACCGGGACAGATACCTACGAGCAGTACTTC. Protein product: CASSARTGTDTYEQYF.

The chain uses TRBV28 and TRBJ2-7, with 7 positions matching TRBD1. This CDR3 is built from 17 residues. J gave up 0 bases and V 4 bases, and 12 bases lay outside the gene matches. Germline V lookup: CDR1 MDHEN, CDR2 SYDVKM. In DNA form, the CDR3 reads TGTGCCAGCAGTTCACCCCCGAGGGGGCTGAGCTCCTACGAGCAGTACTTC. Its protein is CASSSPPRGLSSYEQYF. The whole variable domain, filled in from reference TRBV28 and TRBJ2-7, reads DVKVTQSSRYLVKRTGEKVFLECVQDMDHENMFWYRQDPGLGLRLIYFSYDVKMKEKGDIPEGYSVSREKKERFSLILESASTNQTSMYLCASSSPPRGLSSYEQYFGPGTRLTVT.

The DNA of the CDR3 is TGTGCCAGCAGCTGGGGACTAGCGGGCGCCTACGAGCAGTACTTC. This codes for CASSWGLAGAYEQYF. The gene calls are TRBV7-2 and TRBJ2-7; 12 nucleotides align to TRBD2. With V trimmed by 4 bases and J by 2 bases, 3 bases remained unmatched. CDR3 length: 15 residues. The germline V gene encodes CDR1 SGHTA and CDR2 FQGNSA.

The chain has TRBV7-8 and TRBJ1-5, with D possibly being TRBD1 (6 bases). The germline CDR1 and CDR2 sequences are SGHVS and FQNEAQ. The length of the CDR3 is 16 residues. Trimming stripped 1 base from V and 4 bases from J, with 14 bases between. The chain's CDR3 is CASSLEAGARNQPQHF. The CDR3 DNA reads TGTGCCAGCAGCTTAGAGGCGGGGGCAAGGAATCAGCCCCAGCATTTT.

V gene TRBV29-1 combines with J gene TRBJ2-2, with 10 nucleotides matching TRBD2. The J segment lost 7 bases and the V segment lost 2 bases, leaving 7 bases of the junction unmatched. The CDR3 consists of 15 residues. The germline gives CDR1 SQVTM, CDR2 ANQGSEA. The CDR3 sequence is CSVELAGVSGGELFF. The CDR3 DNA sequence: TGCAGCGTTGAACTAGCGGGAGTGAGTGGCGGGGAGCTGTTTTTT.

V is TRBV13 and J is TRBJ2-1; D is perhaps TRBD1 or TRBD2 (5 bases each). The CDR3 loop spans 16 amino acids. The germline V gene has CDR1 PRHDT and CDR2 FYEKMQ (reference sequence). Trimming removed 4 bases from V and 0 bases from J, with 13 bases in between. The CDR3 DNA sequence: TGTGCCAGCAGCTCGTTGGGGGAGTCCTCCTACAATGAGCAGTTCTTC. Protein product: CASSSLGESSYNEQFF.

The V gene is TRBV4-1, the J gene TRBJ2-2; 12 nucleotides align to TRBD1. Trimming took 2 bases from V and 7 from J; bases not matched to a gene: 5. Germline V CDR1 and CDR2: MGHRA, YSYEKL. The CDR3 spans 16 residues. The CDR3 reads CASSQRWDRGRGELFF. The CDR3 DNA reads TGCGCCAGCAGCCAACGTTGGGACAGGGGGCGCGGGGAGCTGTTTTTT.

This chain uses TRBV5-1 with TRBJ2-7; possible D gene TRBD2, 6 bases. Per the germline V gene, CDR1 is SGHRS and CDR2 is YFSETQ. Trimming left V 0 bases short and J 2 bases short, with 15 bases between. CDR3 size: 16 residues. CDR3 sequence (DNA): TGCGCCAGCAGCTTGGCCTTTGTGGGAGGAACCTACGAGCAGTACTTC. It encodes CASSLAFVGGTYEQYF.